This is a list of T cell receptor beta chains from one sample in a study of PD-1 blockade in classical Hodgkin lymphoma. Only in-frame clones appear in the TCRdb table, and some are missing; sequencing was by immunoSEQ multiplex PCR. The data contain some 95,000 clones, approximately 92% of them singletons. This specimen was peripheral blood mononuclear cells (PBMCs), taken before the second cycle of nivolumab. These receptors came from a human donor with classical Hodgkin lymphoma. CDR3s include the opening cysteine and the closing phenylalanine or tryptophan. A D gene is named only where the DNA matches it firmly. The size field is filled for only some rows; it gives once, few, many or a size class.

CAGGQGVLTEAFF TGTGCCGGTGGGCAGGGGGTCCTCACTGAAGCTTTCTTT TRBD1 TRBJ1-1 NA TRBV7-9
CASSQRLGTSTDTQYF TGTGCCAGCAGTCAACGACTAGGCACTAGCACAGATACGCAGTATTTT NA TRBJ2-3 NA TRBV2
CASSPRAGGDRGYTF TGTGCCAGCAGCCCGCGGGCAGGGGGTGACCGAGGCTACACCTTC TRBD1 TRBJ1-2 NA TRBV4-2
CASSLGQGTEAFF TGTGCCAGTAGTTTAGGACAGGGCACTGAAGCTTTCTTT TRBD1 TRBJ1-1 NA TRBV19
CASSPGGSFTPYEQYF TGTGCCAGCAGCCCAGGGGGCAGTTTTACGCCCTACGAGCAGTACTTC TRBD1 TRBJ2-7 NA TRBV11-2
CASSLSGSKAFF TGTGCCAGCAGTTTATCGGGGTCAAAAGCTTTCTTT NA TRBJ1-1 NA TRBV28
CASSFNRDLAKNIQYF TGTGCCAGCAGTTTCAACCGGGATCTAGCCAAAAACATTCAGTACTTC NA TRBJ2-4 NA TRBV28
CASSPDLAGGNTGELFF TGTGCCAGCAGCCCAGATTTGGCGGGGGGGAACACCGGGGAGCTGTTTTTT TRBD2 TRBJ2-2 NA TRBV7-8
CASSQDPSGPRRDEQFF TGCGCCAGCAGCCAAGATCCGTCGGGCCCCCGGCGGGATGAGCAGTTCTTC NA TRBJ2-1 NA TRBV4-1
CASEITGVYGYTF TGTGCCAGCGAGATTACAGGGGTTTACGGCTACACCTTC TRBD1 TRBJ1-2 NA TRBV2
CASSAGTSGRVDNEQFF TGTGCCAGCAGCGCCGGGACTAGCGGGAGGGTCGACAATGAGCAGTTCTTC TRBD2 TRBJ2-1 NA TRBV13
CASRRTGQAGYTF TGTGCCAGCAGGCGGACAGGGCAGGCCGGCTACACCTTC TRBD1 TRBJ1-2 NA TRBV7-2
CASNPRGTQETQYF TGTGCCAGCAATCCCAGGGGGACACAAGAGACCCAGTACTTC TRBD1 TRBJ2-5 NA TRBV6-6
CASSFQDRVNYGYTF TGTGCCAGCAGCTTCCAGGACAGGGTGAACTATGGCTACACCTTC TRBD1 TRBJ1-2 NA TRBV5-6
CASSQSCDRTYEQYF TGCGCCAGCAGTCAATCGTGTGACAGGACCTACGAGCAGTACTTC NA TRBJ2-7 few TRBV23-1
CASSSMGGHYGYTF TGTGCCAGCAGCTCCATGGGCGGACACTATGGCTACACCTTC NA TRBJ1-2 NA TRBV7-2
CASSFSGGGGQPQHF TGTGCCAGCAGTTTCTCTGGGGGGGGCGGGCAGCCCCAGCATTTT NA TRBJ1-5 NA TRBV27
CAWNRGVNSPLHF TGTGCCTGGAACAGGGGAGTAAATTCACCCCTCCACTTT TRBD1 TRBJ1-6 NA TRBV30
CASSLTSGLSYEQYF TGTGCCAGCAGTTTGACTAGCGGGCTTTCCTACGAGCAGTACTTC TRBD2 TRBJ2-7 NA TRBV27
CASYRGTENGYTF TGTGCCAGTTACCGGGGGACAGAAAATGGCTACACCTTC TRBD1 TRBJ1-2 NA TRBV19
CAIRLPVTGELFF TGTGCCATCAGGCTACCAGTTACCGGGGAGCTGTTTTTT NA TRBJ2-2 NA TRBV10-3
CASSPAGTGMSTDTQYF TGTGCCAGCTCACCCGCGGGGACAGGGATGAGCACAGATACGCAGTATTTT TRBD1 TRBJ2-3 once TRBV18
CASRPDRGTNEKLFF TGTGCCAGTAGACCCGACAGGGGAACTAATGAAAAACTGTTTTTT TRBD1 TRBJ1-4 NA TRBV19
CASSVRETQYF TGTGCCAGCAGTGTGAGGGAGACCCAGTACTTC NA TRBJ2-5 NA TRBV2
CASMARGGGELFF TGTGCCAGCATGGCCCGCGGTGGCGGGGAGCTGTTTTTT NA TRBJ2-2 NA TRBV27
CASSFGQENEKLFF TGTGCCAGCAGTTTTGGCCAGGAAAATGAAAAACTGTTTTTT NA TRBJ1-4 NA TRBV28
CASSQRPPPGSSYEQYF TGTGCCAGCAGCCAACGCCCACCCCCAGGGAGCTCCTACGAGCAGTACTTC NA TRBJ2-7 NA TRBV7-9
CASSQPAGGSYEQYF TGTGCCAGCAGTCAACCCGCGGGGGGCTCCTACGAGCAGTACTTC TRBD2 TRBJ2-7 NA TRBV7-9
CASSWRTGAGETQYF TGTGCCAGCAGCTGGCGGACAGGGGCGGGAGAGACCCAGTACTTC TRBD1 TRBJ2-5 NA TRBV7-2
CASSSPLELGIYGYTF TGTGCCAGCAGCTCCCCCCTGGAATTGGGGATCTATGGCTACACCTTC NA TRBJ1-2 NA TRBV11-2
CASSLSRTSGGSNARYEQFF TGTGCCAGCAGTTTATCGAGGACTAGCGGAGGCTCCAATGCAAGGTATGAGCAGTTCTTC TRBD2 TRBJ2-1 NA TRBV27
CASSQRGGSYTGELFF TGTGCCAGCAGCCAGAGGGGAGGGTCCTACACCGGGGAGCTGTTTTTT TRBD2 TRBJ2-2 NA TRBV9
CASSLGDTQYF TGTGCCAGCAGCTTGGGAGATACGCAGTATTTT NA TRBJ2-3 NA TRBV5-4
CATSRGPHDEQYF TGTGCCACCAGCAGAGGACCCCACGACGAGCAGTACTTC NA TRBJ2-7 NA TRBV15
CASSQGRGDRGLEQYF TGCGCCAGCAGCCAAGGGCGGGGAGACCGGGGCCTCGAGCAGTACTTC NA TRBJ2-7 NA TRBV4-1
CASSLGSGAYEQYF TGCGCCAGCAGCTTGGGGTCGGGGGCCTACGAGCAGTACTTC NA TRBJ2-7 NA TRBV5-1
CASSEQTLTDTQYF TGTGCCAGCAGTGAACAGACACTCACAGATACGCAGTATTTT NA TRBJ2-3 once TRBV6-1